The 5 T cell receptor beta chains given below trace back to one sample, sequenced in a study of cytomegalovirus exposure and HLA in healthy donors. The primer mix had 60 Vbeta and 13 Jbeta primers. Profiled with immunoSEQ multiplex PCR; TCRdb holds only in-frame clones, not every one. Recorded for this sample: some 72,000 clones. The material sequenced was PBMCs. The receptors were gathered from a boy between 10 and 17 years old in good health and CMV-seronegative.

The V gene is TRBV4-1, the J gene TRBJ1-1; D is undetermined. The ends were cut back, 2 bases at V and 4 bases at J, with 11 bases in the middle. The germline V gene encodes CDR1 MGHRA and CDR2 YSYEKL. The CDR3 contains 14 residues. This CDR3 reads CASSQSYSSTEAFF. In nucleotides, the CDR3 is TGCGCCAGCAGCCAATCGTACAGTAGCACTGAAGCTTTCTTT.

The chain employs TRBV19 and TRBJ2-6; 9 nucleotides agree with TRBD2. V trimming: 10 bases; J trimming: 0 bases; junction bases outside the gene matches: 7. Germline assignment: CDR1 LNHDA and CDR2 SQIVND (reference sequence). The CDR3 spans 16 residues. The CDR3: CATRAGGSSGANVLTF. CDR3 DNA sequence: TGTGCCACCCGGGCGGGAGGGAGCTCTGGGGCCAACGTCCTGACTTTC.

The rearrangement links TRBV6-5 to TRBJ2-2; 7 positions agree with TRBD1. J lost 6 bases, V lost 1 base, and 5 bases had no gene match. CDR3 length equals 15 residues. CDR1 is MNHEY, CDR2 SVGAGI, per germline. CDR3 nucleotide sequence: TGTGCCAGCAGTTACTGGGGGACAGCTCCCGGGGAGCTGTTTTTT. Its protein product is CASSYWGTAPGELFF.

For this clone: One end of the junction varies from germline; a read error may be responsible. The chain has TRBV7-2 and TRBJ1-2; perhaps TRBD1 as D (5 bases). The germline V gene encodes CDR1 SGHTA and CDR2 FQGNSA. This CDR3 has 11 amino acids. For the CDR3, the DNA is TGTGCCAGCAGCTTACAGGGCCCGGCTGCCTTC. Translated, it gives CASSLQGPAAF.

This rearrangement joins TRBV6-4 to TRBJ2-2; TRBD2 matches 13 bases. The germline V gene has CDR1 MRHNA and CDR2 SNTAGT. The CDR3 totals 17 residues. V lost 6 bases and J lost 4; bases outside the gene matches: 8. The CDR3 region has the DNA TGTGCCAGCAGAAGGACTAGCGGGAGAGTCGGCACCGGGGAGCTGTTTTTT. The encoded protein is CASRRTSGRVGTGELFF.